One and the same sample provided the 29 T cell receptor beta chains below, sequenced in a study of T cells in Graves' hyperthyroidism and ophthalmopathy. Amplified regions were TCR beta CDR3 sequences from RNA transcripts. HTBI primers were employed in a first-round RT-PCR of the TCR CDR3. TCRdb analysed the multiplex PCR reads with MiXCR anew, one entry per CDR3 protein. The table records roughly 560,000 distinct CDR3 sequences, roughly 15% of them present only once. The sequenced material came from blood. The receptor set was obtained from a middle-aged woman with Graves' ophthalmopathy.

This clonotype was found many times. This chain joins TRBV24-1 and TRBJ2-2; possible D gene TRBD1, 6 bases. The CDR3 covers 17 residues. Germline V gene lookup returns CDR1 KGHDR and CDR2 SFDVKD. V shed 5 bases and J shed 3 bases, with 18 bases lying between them. CDR3 sequence reads: CATSAPWGLQDTGELFF. The CDR3 DNA follows: TGTGCCACCAGTGCCCCTTGGGGGCTACAGGACACCGGGGAGCTGTTTTTT.

This clonotype was observed many times. The chain is built from TRBV5-1 and TRBJ2-1, with TRBD1 as a possible D gene (6 bases). The CDR3 runs to 12 residues. The germline V gene has CDR1 SGHRS and CDR2 YFSETQ. V lost 4 bases, J lost 9 bases, and 11 bases lay in between. The CDR3, as DNA: TGCGCCAGCAGCAATACAGGGACTGAGCAGTTCTTC. The encoded protein is CASSNTGTEQFF.

Many counts were recorded for this clonotype. V usage is TRBV12-3 or TRBV12-4 and J usage is TRBJ2-4; weak D call: TRBD1 (6 bases). The length of the CDR3 is 16 residues. V lost 4 bases and J 9 bases, leaving 22 bases between the germline ends. CDR3 sequence: CASSSGAGADWVIQYF. The CDR3 DNA reads as TGTGCCAGCAGTTCAGGAGCAGGGGCGGACTGGGTCATTCAGTACTTC.

This clonotype showed up many times. The chain uses TRBV25-1 and TRBJ2-5; no clear D gene. Deletions cut 8 bases from V and 2 bases from J, with 18 bases between. Looked up from germline, CDR1 is MGHDK and CDR2 is SYGVNS. The CDR3 is made up of 15 amino acids. The CDR3 loop reads CASGVWEVTQETQYF. CDR3 nucleotides: TGTGCCAGCGGAGTCTGGGAAGTGACACAAGAGACCCAGTACTTC.

The rearrangement joins TRBV14 to TRBJ2-3; 7 bases are shared with TRBD2. Germline V lookup: CDR1 SGHDN, CDR2 FVKESK. After removal of 0 bases from V and 0 bases from J, the junction contained 6 bases not matched to a gene. This CDR3 contains 17 residues. CDR3 protein: CASSQDTAGTSTDTQYF. The CDR3 nucleotides read TGTGCCAGCAGCCAAGATACAGCGGGGACTAGCACAGATACGCAGTATTTT. The whole variable domain, remainder taken from reference TRBV14 and TRBJ2-3, is EAGVTQFPSHSVIEKGQTVTLRCDPISGHDNLYWYRRVMGKEIKFLLHFVKESKQDESGMPNNRFLAERTGGTYSTLKVQPAELEDSGVYFCASSQDTAGTSTDTQYFGPGTRLTVL.

Here the CDR3 DNA reads TGTGCCAGCACTAAACGGGGGGAAGAGTATGGCTACACCTTC. Translating gives CASTKRGEEYGYTF. This chain links TRBV12-3 or TRBV12-4 with TRBJ1-2; weak D call: TRBD1 (5 bases). V dropped 7 bases and J dropped 5 bases, with 17 bases sitting between them. The CDR3 spans 14 residues.

The V and J genes are TRBV29-1 and TRBJ2-1, with D tentatively TRBD2 (5 bases). The CDR3 consists of 11 residues. The V gene's germline CDR1 is SQVTM and CDR2 ANQGSEA. The V end was cut by 4 bases, the J end by 10 bases, with 11 bases between. Here the CDR3 reads CSVGEGLEQFF. The CDR3 DNA sequence: TGCAGCGTTGGTGAGGGTTTGGAGCAGTTCTTC.

The J gene is TRBJ2-5, the V gene TRBV6-1; TRBD2 is a possible D gene (6 bases). V shed 2 bases and J shed 8 bases, with 15 bases lying between them. Looked up from germline, CDR1 is MNHNS and CDR2 is SASEGT. The CDR3 consists of 14 residues. This chain's CDR3 is CASSEWAGLVTQYF. CDR3 bases: TGTGCCAGCAGTGAATGGGCGGGGCTCGTAACCCAGTACTTC.

The V and J genes are TRBV3-1 and TRBJ2-2; tentatively, D is TRBD2 (5 bases). This CDR3 is built from 15 residues. Germline loops: CDR1 LGHDT, CDR2 YNNKEL (reference sequence). The V and J ends lost 5 bases and 1 base respectively, with 11 bases between them. The CDR3 sequence is CASSSFGGNTGELFF. CDR3 bases: TGTGCCAGCAGCTCGTTCGGAGGGAACACCGGGGAGCTGTTTTTT.

This clonotype was found many times. V and J are TRBV18 and TRBJ1-5; the D is unclear. Germline V gene sequence: CDR1 KGHSH, CDR2 LQKENI. The V end lost 0 bases, the J end lost 7 bases, and 13 bases lay between the germline ends. The CDR3 is made up of 15 amino acids. CDR3 nucleotide sequence: TGTGCCAGCTCACCACCGCGGGAGATGGGGCAGCCCCAGCATTTT. This sequence encodes CASSPPREMGQPQHF.

The sample holds many counts of this clonotype. The CDR3 loop is CASSVAVRGTYEQYF. In DNA form, the CDR3 reads TGTGCCAGCAGCGTGGCCGTCAGGGGTACCTACGAGCAGTACTTC. The V call is TRBV6-1, the J call TRBJ2-7; D is perhaps TRBD1 (6 bases). CDR3 length: 15 residues. Germline-derived CDR1 and CDR2 are MNHNS and SASEGT. V shed 6 bases and J shed 2 bases, with 17 bases lying between them.

This clonotype was recorded at least ten times. The CDR3 region has the DNA TGTGCCAGCAGTTTAGGACAGGGTGGTCCCGGGGAGCTGTTTTTT. Its protein product is CASSLGQGGPGELFF. The chain recombines TRBV12-3 or TRBV12-4 with TRBJ2-2, with 7 bases matching TRBD1. The CDR3 is made up of 15 amino acids. The V segment lost 1 base and the J segment 6 bases; nucleotides outside the gene matches: 5.

The J gene is TRBJ2-7, the V gene TRBV18; possibly TRBD2 for D (6 bases). The ends were cut back, 6 bases at V and 0 bases at J, with 18 bases in the middle. The CDR3 length is 16 residues. Germline V CDR1 and CDR2: KGHSH, LQKENI. For the CDR3, the DNA is TGTGCCAGCTCCCGCAGTAGGGCCGGGGGCTCCTACGAGCAGTACTTC. Residues: CASSRSRAGGSYEQYF.

V usage is TRBV5-1 and J usage is TRBJ1-1; 8 nucleotides agree with TRBD1. With 7 bases clipped from V and 3 bases from J, the junction kept 14 bases outside the gene matches. Germline CDR1 and CDR2: SGHRS and YFSETQ. This CDR3 region has 16 residues. CDR3 sequence (DNA): TGCGCCAGCGCAGAGGGACAGGCCATAGCTCACACTGAAGCTTTCTTT. Its protein is CASAEGQAIAHTEAFF. Complete variable domain (other parts from reference TRBV5-1 and TRBJ1-1): KAGVTQTPRYLIKTRGQQVTLSCSPISGHRSVSWYQQTPGQGLQFLFEYFSETQRNKGNFPGRFSGRQFSNSRSEMNVSTLELGDSALYLCASAEGQAIAHTEAFFGQGTRLTVV.

This clonotype occurred a few times. An end of the junction does not agree with germline; a read error may underlie this. The rearrangement links TRBV6-1 to TRBJ2-2; D is unclear. This CDR3 has 14 amino acids. Germline-derived CDR1 and CDR2 are MNHNS and SASEGT. In DNA, the CDR3 is TGTGCCAGCAGTGACTTCAGCCCCACCGTGGAGCTGTTTTTT. Its protein is CASSDFSPTVELFF.

This clonotype came up many times. The chain links TRBV7-8 to TRBJ2-5; TRBD2 matches at 8 bases. The CDR3 covers 14 residues. The junction had 5 bases not matched to a gene; V was cut back by 4 bases and J by 4 bases. Germline loops: CDR1 SGHVS, CDR2 FQNEAQ. CDR3 sequence: CASSSGLVRETQYF. Written as DNA, the CDR3 is TGTGCCAGCAGCTCGGGACTAGTTAGAGAGACCCAGTACTTC.

This clonotype was counted many times. The chain is built from TRBV12-3 or TRBV12-4 and TRBJ2-7; 8 bases match TRBD1. This CDR3 is built from 16 residues. V dropped 1 base and J dropped 0; count of bases not matched to a gene: 5. CDR3: CASSLDRGYSSYEQYF. The CDR3 bases are TGTGCCAGCAGTTTAGACAGGGGGTATAGCTCCTACGAGCAGTACTTC.

At least ten counts were recorded for this clonotype. CDR3 DNA: TGTGCCAGCACGCCGACCGGGACAGCCTACGAGCAGTACTTC. Amino acids: CASTPTGTAYEQYF. J is TRBJ2-7 and V is TRBV28; TRBD1 agrees at 7 bases. Germline lookup yields CDR1 MDHEN and CDR2 SYDVKM. The J segment lost 2 bases and the V segment lost 7 bases, leaving 8 bases of the junction unmatched. This CDR3 comprises 14 residues.

In its sample, this clonotype was seen many times. The rearrangement uses TRBV12-3 or TRBV12-4 and TRBJ2-5; D may be TRBD1 (8 bases). The CDR3 runs to 17 residues. V was trimmed by 5 bases and J by 0 bases, leaving 19 bases between them. The CDR3 loop is CASSLPSQGGYQETQYF. The CDR3 region has the DNA TGTGCCAGCAGTCTCCCCTCACAGGGGGGGTACCAAGAGACCCAGTACTTC.

This clonotype was found many times. This sequence joins TRBV12-3 or TRBV12-4 and TRBJ2-2; no firm D call. The V end lost 6 bases, the J end lost 6 bases, and 17 bases lay between the germline ends. There are 15 residues in the CDR3. CDR3 protein: CASSTTVDSPGELFF. DNA for the CDR3: TGTGCCAGCAGCACCACGGTAGATTCTCCCGGGGAGCTGTTTTTT.

The chain recombines TRBV7-9 with TRBJ2-2; D is uncertain. Germline V CDR1 and CDR2: SEHNR, FQNEAQ (reference sequence). This CDR3 has 13 residues. Trimming left V 11 bases short and J 0 bases short, with 10 bases between. CDR3 residues: CASEGSNTGELFF. The CDR3 DNA follows: TGTGCCTCGGAAGGCTCGAACACCGGGGAGCTGTTTTTT. The variable domain in full, with the rest retrieved from reference TRBV7-9 and TRBJ2-2, is DTGVSQNPRHKITKRGQNVTFRCDPISEHNRLYWYRQTLGQGPEFLTYFQNEAQLEKSRLLSDRFSAERPKGSFSTLEIQRTEQGDSAMYLCASEGSNTGELFFGEGSRLTVL.

The table lists this clonotype with many counts. V usage is TRBV10-3 and J usage is TRBJ2-7; tentative D call: TRBD1 (6 bases). The CDR3 has 14 residues. Germline CDR1 is ENHRY and CDR2 is SYGVKD. Trimming pared 4 bases from V and 6 bases from J, leaving 16 bases between. The CDR3 is CAISASRGASEQYF. The CDR3 coding sequence is TGTGCCATCAGTGCAAGCAGGGGAGCAAGCGAGCAGTACTTC.

This clonotype came up many times. The J gene is TRBJ1-1, the V gene TRBV25-1, with TRBD1 as a possible D gene (6 bases). CDR1 is MGHDK, CDR2 SYGVNS, per germline. V lost 4 bases, J lost 1 base, and 13 bases lay in between. This CDR3 is 15 amino acids long. CDR3 coding DNA: TGTGCCAGCAGTGCGATCACAGGGAGGAACACTGAAGCTTTCTTT. Amino acids: CASSAITGRNTEAFF.

This clonotype was counted at least ten times. V usage is TRBV28 and J usage is TRBJ2-2, with TRBD1 identical over 7 bases. The CDR3 contains 15 residues. Germline values: CDR1 MDHEN, CDR2 SYDVKM. V was pared by 5 bases and J by 6 bases, with 9 bases of the junction left unmatched. Here the CDR3 reads CASSPRQGTAGELFF. Here the CDR3 DNA reads TGTGCCAGCAGTCCCCGACAGGGAACGGCCGGGGAGCTGTTTTTT.

Many counts were recorded for this clonotype. The V and J genes are TRBV7-2 and TRBJ2-7; TRBD2 matches 8 bases. Germline V gene data show CDR1 as SGHTA and CDR2 as FQGNSA. With 0 bases clipped from V and 1 base from J, the junction kept 8 bases outside the gene matches. The CDR3 length is 17 residues. CDR3 DNA: TGTGCCAGCAGCTTAGCAAGCGCACTAGCGGATTCCTACGAGCAGTACTTC. Encoded protein: CASSLASALADSYEQYF.

This clonotype was observed at least ten times. The chain combines TRBV6-5 with TRBJ1-2; no definite D call. V gave up 7 bases and J gave up 8 bases, with 14 bases separating them. Germline CDR1 is MNHEY and CDR2 is SVGAGI. The length of the CDR3 is 12 residues. This CDR3 is CASKLGRGGYTF. CDR3 nucleotide sequence: TGTGCCAGCAAGTTAGGTCGTGGAGGCTACACCTTC.

This clonotype was observed many times. V gene TRBV25-1 combines with J gene TRBJ2-5; the D gene is possibly TRBD2 (5 bases). V was clipped by 2 bases and J by 2 bases, with 15 bases between them. Germline CDR1 reads MGHDK; CDR2 reads SYGVNS. The length of the CDR3 is 16 residues. DNA of the CDR3: TGTGCCAGCAGTGAACCCCAACGGGATGGACAAGAGACCCAGTACTTC. Translation: CASSEPQRDGQETQYF.

This clonotype was found many times. The chain carries TRBV6-5 and TRBJ1-6; 8 positions match TRBD1. The CDR3 runs to 14 residues. The V and J ends lost 4 bases and 8 bases, in that order; junction bases with no gene match: 4. The germline CDR1 and CDR2 sequences are MNHEY and SVGAGI. The CDR3 here is CASSLTGADSPLHF. The CDR3 nucleotides are TGTGCCAGCAGTTTGACAGGGGCCGATTCACCCCTCCACTTT.

The J gene is TRBJ1-2, the V gene TRBV6-1, with 10 bases matching TRBD1. CDR1 is MNHNS and CDR2 is SASEGT in the germline V gene. This CDR3 has 15 amino acids. V lost 6 bases to trimming and J lost 6 bases; unmatched junction nucleotides: 10. CDR3 nucleotide sequence: TGTGCCAGCAGCCCCGGGCGGGACAGGGGTAATGGCTACACCTTC. Amino acids: CASSPGRDRGNGYTF.